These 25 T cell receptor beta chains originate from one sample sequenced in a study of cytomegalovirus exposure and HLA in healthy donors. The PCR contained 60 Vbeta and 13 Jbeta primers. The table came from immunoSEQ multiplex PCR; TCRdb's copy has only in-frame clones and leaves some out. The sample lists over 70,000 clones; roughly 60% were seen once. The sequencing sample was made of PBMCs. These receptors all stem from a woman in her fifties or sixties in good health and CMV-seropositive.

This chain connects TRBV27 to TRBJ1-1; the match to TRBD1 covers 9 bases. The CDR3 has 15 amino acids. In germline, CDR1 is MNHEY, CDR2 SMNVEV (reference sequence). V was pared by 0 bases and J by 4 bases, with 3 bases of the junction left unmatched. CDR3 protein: CASSLSGQGSTEAFF. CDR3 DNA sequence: TGTGCCAGCAGTTTATCGGGACAGGGCTCCACTGAAGCTTTCTTT.

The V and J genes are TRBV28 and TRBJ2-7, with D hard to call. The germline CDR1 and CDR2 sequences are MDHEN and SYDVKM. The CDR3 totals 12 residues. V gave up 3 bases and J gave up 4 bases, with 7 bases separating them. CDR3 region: CASSFWAYEQYF. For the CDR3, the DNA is TGTGCCAGCAGTTTTTGGGCTTACGAGCAGTACTTC. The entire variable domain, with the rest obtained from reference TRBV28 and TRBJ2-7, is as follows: DVKVTQSSRYLVKRTGEKVFLECVQDMDHENMFWYRQDPGLGLRLIYFSYDVKMKEKGDIPEGYSVSREKKERFSLILESASTNQTSMYLCASSFWAYEQYFGPGTRLTVT.

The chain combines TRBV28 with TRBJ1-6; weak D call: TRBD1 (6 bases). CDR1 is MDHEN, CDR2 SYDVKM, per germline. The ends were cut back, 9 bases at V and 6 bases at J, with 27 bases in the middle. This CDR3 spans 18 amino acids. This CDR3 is CASRSILGQFSGNSPLHF. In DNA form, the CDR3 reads TGTGCCAGTCGGTCCATACTCGGACAGTTCAGCGGTAATTCACCCCTCCACTTT.

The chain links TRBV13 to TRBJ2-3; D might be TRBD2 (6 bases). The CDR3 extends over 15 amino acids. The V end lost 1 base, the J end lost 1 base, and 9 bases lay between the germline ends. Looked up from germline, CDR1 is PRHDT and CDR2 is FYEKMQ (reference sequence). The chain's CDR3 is CASSLDTGGTDTQYF. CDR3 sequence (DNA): TGTGCCAGCAGCTTAGATACGGGGGGCACAGATACGCAGTATTTT.

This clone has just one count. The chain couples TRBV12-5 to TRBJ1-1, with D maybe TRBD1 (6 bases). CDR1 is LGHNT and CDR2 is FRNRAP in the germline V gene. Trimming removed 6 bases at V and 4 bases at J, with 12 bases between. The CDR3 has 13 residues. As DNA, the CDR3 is TGTGCTAGTGGCACGACAGGTGGCACTGAAGCTTTCTTT. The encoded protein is CASGTTGGTEAFF.

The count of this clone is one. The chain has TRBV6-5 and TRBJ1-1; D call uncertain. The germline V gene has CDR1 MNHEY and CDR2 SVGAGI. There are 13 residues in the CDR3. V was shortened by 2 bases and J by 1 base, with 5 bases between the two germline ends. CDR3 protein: CASSYNRNTEAFF. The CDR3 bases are TGTGCCAGCAGTTACAACAGGAACACTGAAGCTTTCTTT.

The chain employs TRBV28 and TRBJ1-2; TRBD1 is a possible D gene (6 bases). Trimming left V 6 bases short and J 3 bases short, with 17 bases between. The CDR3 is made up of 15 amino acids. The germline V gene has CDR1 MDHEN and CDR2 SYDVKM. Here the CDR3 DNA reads TGTGCCAGCAGCTTACAGGGTGCTATATACTATGGCTACACCTTC. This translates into CASSLQGAIYYGYTF.

The CDR3 spells CASYRDGQTLHF. The CDR3 DNA reads as TGTGCCAGCTACAGAGACGGACAGACACTCCACTTT. The chain couples TRBV2 to TRBJ1-6; D is possibly TRBD1 (6 bases). Germline CDR1 reads SNHLY; CDR2 reads FYNNEI. The CDR3 runs 12 residues. V lost 8 bases and J 16 bases, leaving 18 bases between the germline ends. The variable domain in full, with the rest retrieved from reference TRBV2 and TRBJ1-6, is EPEVTQTPSHQVTQMGQEVILRCVPISNHLYFYWYRQILGQKVEFLVSFYNNEISEKSEIFDDQFSVERPDGSNFTLKIRSTKLEDSAMYFCASYRDGQTLHFGNGTRLTVT.

DNA of the CDR3: TGTGCCAGCAGCTTTCCCCAGGGTTTTTGGCAGTTCTTC. Translating it yields CASSFPQGFWQFF. The V and J genes are TRBV7-9 and TRBJ2-1; a weak D match, TRBD1 (5 bases). The CDR3 length is 13 residues. The germline V and J ends were trimmed by 3 bases and 12 bases, with 15 bases remaining between them. Germline CDR1 is SEHNR and CDR2 is FQNEAQ (reference sequence).

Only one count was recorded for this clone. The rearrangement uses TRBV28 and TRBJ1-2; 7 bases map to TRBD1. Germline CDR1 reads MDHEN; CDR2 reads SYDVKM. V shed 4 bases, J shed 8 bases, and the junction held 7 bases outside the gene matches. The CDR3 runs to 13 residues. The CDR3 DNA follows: TGTGCCAGCAGTTCCAGACAGGGAGGAGGCTACACCTTC. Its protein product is CASSSRQGGGYTF.

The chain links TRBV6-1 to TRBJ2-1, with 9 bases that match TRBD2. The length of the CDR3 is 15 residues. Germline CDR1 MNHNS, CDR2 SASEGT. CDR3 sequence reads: CGTGLASTPYNEQFF. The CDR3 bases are TGTGGGACCGGACTAGCGTCAACCCCCTACAATGAGCAGTTCTTC.

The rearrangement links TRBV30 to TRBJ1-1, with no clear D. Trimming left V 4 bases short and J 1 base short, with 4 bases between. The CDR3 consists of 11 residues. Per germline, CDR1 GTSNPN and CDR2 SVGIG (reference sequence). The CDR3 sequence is CAWTRNTEAFF. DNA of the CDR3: TGTGCCTGGACTCGGAACACTGAAGCTTTCTTT.

CDR3 region: CASSYSIGQSYGYTF. The CDR3 region has the DNA TGTGCCAGCAGTTACTCGATCGGACAGTCCTATGGCTACACCTTC. The J gene is TRBJ1-2, the V gene TRBV6-5; TRBD1 is a possible D gene (6 bases). V lost 0 bases, J lost 4 bases, and 12 bases lay in between. CDR3 length: 15 residues. The germline V gene encodes CDR1 MNHEY and CDR2 SVGAGI.

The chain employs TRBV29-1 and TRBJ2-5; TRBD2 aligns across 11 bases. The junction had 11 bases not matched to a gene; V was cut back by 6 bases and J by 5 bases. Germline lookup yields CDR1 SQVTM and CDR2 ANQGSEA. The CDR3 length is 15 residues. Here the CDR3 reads CSVSHGSGGEETQYF. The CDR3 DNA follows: TGCAGCGTCTCCCATGGTAGCGGGGGGGAGGAGACCCAGTACTTC.

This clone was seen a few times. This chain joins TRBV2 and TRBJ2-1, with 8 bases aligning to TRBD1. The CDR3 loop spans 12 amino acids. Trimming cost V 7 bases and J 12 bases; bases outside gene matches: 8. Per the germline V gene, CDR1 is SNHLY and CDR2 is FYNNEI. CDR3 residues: CASTYDRGGQFF. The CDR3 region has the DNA TGTGCCAGCACCTACGACAGGGGAGGGCAGTTCTTC.

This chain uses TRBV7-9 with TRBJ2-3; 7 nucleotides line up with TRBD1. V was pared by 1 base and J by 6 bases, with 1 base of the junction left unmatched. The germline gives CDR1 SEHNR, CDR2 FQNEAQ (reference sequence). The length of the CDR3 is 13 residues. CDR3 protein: CASSLEGADTQYF. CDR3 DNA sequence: TGTGCCAGCAGCTTAGAGGGGGCGGATACGCAGTATTTT.

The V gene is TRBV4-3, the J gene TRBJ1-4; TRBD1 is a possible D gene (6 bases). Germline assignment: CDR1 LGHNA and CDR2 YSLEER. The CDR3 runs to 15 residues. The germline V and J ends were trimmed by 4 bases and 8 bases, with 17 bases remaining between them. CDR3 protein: CASSPSQGEGEKLFF. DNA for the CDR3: TGCGCCAGCAGCCCTTCACAGGGTGAGGGCGAAAAACTGTTTTTT.

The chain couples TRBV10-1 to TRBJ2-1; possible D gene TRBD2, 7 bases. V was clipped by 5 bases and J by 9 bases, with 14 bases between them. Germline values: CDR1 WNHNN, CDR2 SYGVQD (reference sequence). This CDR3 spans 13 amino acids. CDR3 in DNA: TGCGCCAGCAGTTCAGTGGGGGGGCTTGAGCAGTTCTTC. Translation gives CASSSVGGLEQFF.

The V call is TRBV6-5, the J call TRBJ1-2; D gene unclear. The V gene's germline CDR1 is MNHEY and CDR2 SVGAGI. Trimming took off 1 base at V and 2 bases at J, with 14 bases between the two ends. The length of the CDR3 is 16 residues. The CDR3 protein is CASSYYGRGTNYGYTF. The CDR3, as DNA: TGTGCCAGCAGTTACTACGGTCGGGGAACCAACTATGGCTACACCTTC.

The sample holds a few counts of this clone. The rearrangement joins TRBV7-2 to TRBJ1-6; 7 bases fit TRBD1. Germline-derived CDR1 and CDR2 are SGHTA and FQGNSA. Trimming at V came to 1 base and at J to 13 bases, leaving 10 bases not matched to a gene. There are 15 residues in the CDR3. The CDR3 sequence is CASSLDGTDPRPLHF. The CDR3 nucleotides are TGTGCCAGCAGCTTAGACGGGACAGACCCGCGGCCCCTCCACTTT.

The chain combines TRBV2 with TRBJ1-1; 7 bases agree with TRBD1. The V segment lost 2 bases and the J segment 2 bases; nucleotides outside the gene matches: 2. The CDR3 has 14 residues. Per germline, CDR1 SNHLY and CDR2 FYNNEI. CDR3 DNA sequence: TGTGCCAGCAGTGAACTAGGGGGCAACACTGAAGCTTTCTTT. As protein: CASSELGGNTEAFF. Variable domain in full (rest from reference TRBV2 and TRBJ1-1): EPEVTQTPSHQVTQMGQEVILRCVPISNHLYFYWYRQILGQKVEFLVSFYNNEISEKSEIFDDQFSVERPDGSNFTLKIRSTKLEDSAMYFCASSELGGNTEAFFGQGTRLTVV.

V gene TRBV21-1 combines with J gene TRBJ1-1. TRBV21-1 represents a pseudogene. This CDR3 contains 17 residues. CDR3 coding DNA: TGTGCCAGCAGCCCCTACCCTACTCCACCTATGAACACTGAAGCTTTCTTT. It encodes CASSPYPTPPMNTEAFF.

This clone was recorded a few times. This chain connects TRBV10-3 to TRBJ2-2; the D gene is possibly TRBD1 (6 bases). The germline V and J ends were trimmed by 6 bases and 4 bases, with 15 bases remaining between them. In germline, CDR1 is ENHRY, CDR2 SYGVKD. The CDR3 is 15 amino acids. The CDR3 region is CAIRDRQGGTGELFF. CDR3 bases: TGTGCCATCAGGGACAGACAAGGCGGCACCGGGGAGCTGTTTTTT.

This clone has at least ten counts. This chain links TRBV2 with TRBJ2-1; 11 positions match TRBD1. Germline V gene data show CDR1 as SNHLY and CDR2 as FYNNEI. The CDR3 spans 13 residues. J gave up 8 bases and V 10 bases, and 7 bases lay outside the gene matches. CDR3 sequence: CANRDRGFYEQFF. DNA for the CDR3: TGTGCCAACCGGGACAGGGGGTTCTATGAGCAGTTCTTC.

The CDR3 sequence: CASAREGNGNSPLHF. CDR3 DNA sequence: TGTGCCAGCGCCAGGGAGGGAAACGGGAATTCACCCCTCCACTTT. This sequence joins TRBV6-1 and TRBJ1-6; TRBD1 might be the D (5 bases). The CDR3 runs to 15 residues. Germline CDR1 reads MNHNS; CDR2 reads SASEGT. V lost 8 bases and J lost 7, with 18 bases in between.